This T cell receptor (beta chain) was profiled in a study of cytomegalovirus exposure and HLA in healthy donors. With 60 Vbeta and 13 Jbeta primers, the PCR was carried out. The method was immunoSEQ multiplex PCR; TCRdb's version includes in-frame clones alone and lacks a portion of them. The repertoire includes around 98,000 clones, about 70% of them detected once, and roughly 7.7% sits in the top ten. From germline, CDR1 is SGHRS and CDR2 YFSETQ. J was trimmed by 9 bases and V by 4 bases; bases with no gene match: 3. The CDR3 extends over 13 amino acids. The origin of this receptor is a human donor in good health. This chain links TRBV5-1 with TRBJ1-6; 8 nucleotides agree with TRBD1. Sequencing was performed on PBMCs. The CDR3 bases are TGCGCCAGCAGCGCAGGGGGCTCTTCACCCCTCCACTTT. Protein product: CASSAGGSSPLHF.